The 9 T cell receptor beta chains below all came from one sample that was sequenced in a study of metastatic and nonmetastatic thyroid tumors. Each patient came to thyroid surgery without any prior treatment (of any kind). TCRdb re-clonotyped the PCR reads via MiXCR. The sample has roughly 81,000 clones, around 9.2% seen once. Sample: blood. These receptors all come from a female donor with papillary thyroid cancer or a benign thyroid nodule (not recorded which). Some clones in this sample may be carry-over from other donors' samples.

This clone occurred a few times. CDR3: CASSYSCRLDYTF. The DNA for the CDR3 is TGTGCCAGCAGTTACTCGTGCCGGCTTGACTACACCTTC. The V and J genes are TRBV6-5 and TRBJ1-2, with D hard to call. The CDR3 extends over 13 amino acids. Germline CDR1 reads MNHEY; CDR2 reads SVGAGI. Trimming cost V 0 bases and J 10 bases, with 12 bases left between them.

This clone was recorded many times. The chain recombines TRBV5-5 with TRBJ2-2, with D perhaps TRBD1 (6 bases). The CDR3 is 15 amino acids. Trimming shortened V by 4 bases and J by 3 bases, and 13 bases separated the two germline ends. Per the germline V gene, CDR1 is SGHKS and CDR2 is YYEKEE (reference sequence). This CDR3 is CASSLGTLHTGELFF. The CDR3 DNA reads TGTGCCAGCAGCCTAGGGACACTTCACACCGGGGAGCTGTTTTTT.

This clone was found many times. This chain connects TRBV5-4 to TRBJ2-3, with 8 bases matching TRBD1. The CDR3 is 16 amino acids. Germline values: CDR1 SGHNT, CDR2 YYREEE (reference sequence). The J segment lost 0 bases and the V segment lost 4 bases, leaving 7 bases of the junction unmatched. The DNA of the CDR3 is TGTGCCAGCAGCACCCGACAGGGGATTAGCACAGATACGCAGTATTTT. This translates into CASSTRQGISTDTQYF.

This clone has a count of ten or more. The chain couples TRBV6-1 to TRBJ1-2, with TRBD1 identical over 9 bases. This CDR3 region has 14 residues. Germline V gene sequence: CDR1 MNHNS, CDR2 SASEGT. V lost 10 bases and J lost 6; bases outside the gene matches: 12. The CDR3 sequence is CAIANRGPRDGYTF. The CDR3 DNA reads as TGTGCCATTGCTAACAGGGGGCCTAGGGATGGCTACACCTTC.

The rearrangement joins TRBV30 to TRBJ1-2, with TRBD1 identical over 8 bases. Germline CDR1 is GTSNPN and CDR2 is SVGIG (reference sequence). This CDR3 is built from 13 residues. Losses at the gene ends were 5 bases for V and 4 bases for J; bases not matched to a gene: 6. The CDR3 loop reads CAWGGQAAYGYTF. CDR3 nucleotides: TGTGCCTGGGGGGGACAGGCGGCCTATGGCTACACCTTC.

In its sample, this clone was seen once. The chain couples TRBV3-1 to TRBJ1-2; 7 bases match TRBD1. Per the germline V gene, CDR1 is LGHDT and CDR2 is YNNKEL (reference sequence). V was clipped by 4 bases and J by 0 bases; unmatched bases: 5. CDR3 length: 15 residues. The CDR3 DNA follows: TGTGCCAGCAGCCGCCGGGACAGAGCTAACTATGGCTACACCTTC. Translated, it gives CASSRRDRANYGYTF.

This clone was recorded at least ten times. The chain couples TRBV19 to TRBJ1-2; D ambiguous. V was pared by 5 bases and J by 2 bases, with 6 bases between. Germline loops: CDR1 LNHDA, CDR2 SQIVND (reference sequence). The CDR3 is 12 amino acids. CDR3 sequence reads: CASSLGNYGYTF. The CDR3 DNA sequence: TGTGCCAGTAGTCTGGGGAACTATGGCTACACCTTC.

The sample holds many counts of this clone. The DNA of the CDR3 is TGTGCCAGCAGTGATGACAGGGGGGGTAGAGCTTTCTTT. This sequence encodes CASSDDRGGRAFF. V usage is TRBV12-3 or TRBV12-4 and J usage is TRBJ1-1, with 9 bases that match TRBD1. J gave up 10 bases and V 5 bases, and 8 bases lay outside the gene matches. CDR3 length: 13 amino acids.

In its sample, this clone was seen many times. This sequence joins TRBV6-1 and TRBJ2-6; D may be TRBD1 (5 bases). V gave up 8 bases and J gave up 4 bases, with 15 bases separating them. From germline, CDR1 is MNHNS and CDR2 SASEGT. The CDR3 totals 15 residues. CDR3 protein: CASWAAKGGANVLTF. The CDR3 bases are TGTGCCAGCTGGGCGGCCAAGGGGGGGGCCAACGTCCTGACTTTC.